The 9 T cell receptor beta chains listed next were all sequenced from one sample in a study of cytomegalovirus exposure and HLA in healthy donors. PCR amplification relied on 60 Vbeta primers (plus 13 Jbeta primers). Data came from immunoSEQ multiplex PCR; TCRdb stores just in-frame clones and leaves some out. The sample shows about 140,000 clones, less than 85% of them seen only once. Material for sequencing was PBMCs. These receptors were taken from a woman aged 55-69 years in good health and CMV-seropositive.

J is TRBJ2-2 and V is TRBV5-1, with 8 bases lining up with TRBD2. Trimming took 5 bases from V and 1 from J; bases not matched to a gene: 1. The germline V gene has CDR1 SGHRS and CDR2 YFSETQ. This CDR3 comprises 14 residues. DNA of the CDR3: TGCGCCAGCAGGACTAGCGAGAACACCGGGGAGCTGTTTTTT. Its translation: CASRTSENTGELFF.

The chain couples TRBV27 to TRBJ2-7; the match to TRBD1 covers 10 bases. The germline V gene has CDR1 MNHEY and CDR2 SMNVEV (reference sequence). The CDR3 spans 15 residues. J lost 4 bases, V lost 6 bases, and 9 bases had no gene match. CDR3 residues: CASSFGGTGVYEQYF. CDR3 sequence (DNA): TGTGCCAGCAGCTTTGGGGGGACAGGGGTATACGAGCAGTACTTC.

The count of this clone is one. The chain joins TRBV5-1 to TRBJ2-7; 10 positions match TRBD1. CDR3 length: 14 residues. The trim removed 4 bases at V and 4 bases at J, leaving 5 bases unmatched. Germline loops: CDR1 SGHRS, CDR2 YFSETQ. The CDR3 spells CASSVRDRGYEQYF. CDR3 nucleotides: TGCGCCAGCAGCGTCCGGGACAGGGGATACGAGCAGTACTTC.

The chain is built from TRBV30 and TRBJ1-1; no clear D. The germline V gene encodes CDR1 GTSNPN and CDR2 SVGIG (reference sequence). Trimming removed 3 bases from V and 1 base from J, with 15 bases in between. The CDR3 spans 15 residues. The CDR3 region has the DNA TGTGCCTGGAGAAGGCAAGGAGGAGGGAACACTGAAGCTTTCTTT. Residues: CAWRRQGGGNTEAFF.

The chain has TRBV10-1 and TRBJ2-3; TRBD2 might be the D (6 bases). The germline gives CDR1 WNHNN, CDR2 SYGVQD (reference sequence). The V gene lost 3 bases and the J gene lost 6 bases, with 13 bases spanning the gap. CDR3 length equals 14 residues. This CDR3 is CASSDWGVGDTQYF. The CDR3 DNA follows: TGCGCCAGCAGTGATTGGGGGGTAGGGGATACGCAGTATTTT.

CDR3 DNA sequence: TGCAGCGTTGGGCTCCGAGGTTCCAGATTCTCCTACAATGAGCAGTTCTTC. It codes for CSVGLRGSRFSYNEQFF. The chain combines TRBV29-1 with TRBJ2-1; D unclear. CDR3 length: 17 amino acids. CDR1 and CDR2 (germline): SQVTM, ANQGSEA. V shed 4 bases and J shed 0 bases, with 19 bases lying between them.

The genes are TRBV28 and TRBJ2-1; D unclear. Germline V gene sequence: CDR1 MDHEN, CDR2 SYDVKM. Trimming took 3 bases from V and 6 from J, leaving 6 bases between them. The CDR3 has 12 residues. In DNA, the CDR3 is TGTGCCAGCAGTTTCCCGGGCAATGAGCAGTTCTTC. This sequence encodes CASSFPGNEQFF.

The V and J genes are TRBV19 and TRBJ1-3, with no clear D. Germline V lookup: CDR1 LNHDA, CDR2 SQIVND (reference sequence). V was cut by 4 bases and J by 3 bases, with 10 bases left in between. The length of the CDR3 is 14 residues. CDR3 residues: CASSKREYGNTIYF. DNA for the CDR3: TGTGCCAGTAGTAAACGAGAGTATGGAAACACCATATATTTT.

The rearrangement joins TRBV12-5 to TRBJ1-2; tentative D call: TRBD1 (6 bases). Germline-derived CDR1 and CDR2 are LGHNT and FRNRAP. The V and J ends lost 6 bases and 5 bases respectively, with 19 bases between them. The CDR3 has 15 residues. The CDR3 is CASGEQGRGWYGYTF. CDR3 nucleotides: TGTGCTAGTGGCGAACAGGGCAGGGGATGGTATGGCTACACCTTC.